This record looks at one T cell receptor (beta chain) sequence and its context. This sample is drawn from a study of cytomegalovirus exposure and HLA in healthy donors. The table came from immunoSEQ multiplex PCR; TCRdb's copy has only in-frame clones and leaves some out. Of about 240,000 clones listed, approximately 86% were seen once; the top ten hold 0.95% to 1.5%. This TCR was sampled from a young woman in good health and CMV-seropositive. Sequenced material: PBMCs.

The CDR3 bases are TGTGCCAGCAGCTCTCGACAGGGAAGGAACACTGAAGCTTTCTTT. As protein: CASSSRQGRNTEAFF. V usage is TRBV7-6 and J usage is TRBJ1-1; 7 positions agree with TRBD1. V was pared by 4 bases and J by 1 base, with 6 bases of the junction left unmatched. The CDR3 has 15 amino acids. Germline loops: CDR1 SGHVS, CDR2 FNYEAQ.